One sample yielded the 26 T cell receptor beta chains listed below, sequenced in a study of human T cells and chemical hapten exposure (dated by TCRdb to the early 2020s). The time point label for this specimen denotes: pre-sensitization, week 0. Explained via the paper, the treatment or condition label denotes: therapeutic diphenylcyclopropenone sensitization with weekly scalp DPC. Libraries came from RACE. Sequenced on a NextSeq 500. TCRdb reprocessing: public reads trimmed at Q25 with fastp, clones called with MiXCR, in-frame beta chains kept. Rows with a matching CDR3 protein are joined into one entry that keeps the most common DNA and genes. This sample has tens of thousands of distinct CDR3 sequences in its table, and around 10% of those were observed once. Jointly, the top ten make up around 3.9% of the sample. The sequencing here drew on whole blood, taken in connection with sensitization to the hapten diphenylcyclopropenone (DPC). Receptors originate from a woman aged 40 to 55 with alopecia areata. Some clones in this sample may be carry-over from other donors' samples.

The CDR3 sequence is CASSYPGPQHF. The CDR3 DNA sequence: TGTGCCAGTAGTTATCCTGGGCCCCAGCATTTT. J is TRBJ1-5 and V is TRBV19; D not resolved. CDR1 is LNHDA and CDR2 is SQIVND in the germline V gene (reference sequence). The CDR3 is 11 residues long. Trimming took 5 bases from V and 9 from J, leaving 8 bases between them.

The genes are TRBV11-2 and TRBJ2-1, with TRBD2 matching over 15 bases. V dropped 2 bases and J dropped 10; count of bases not matched to a gene: 9. CDR3 length: 17 amino acids. Germline V gene sequence: CDR1 SGHAT, CDR2 FQNNGV. CDR3 protein: CASSLREGTSGGNEQFF. The CDR3 region has the DNA TGTGCCAGCAGCTTAAGGGAAGGGACTAGCGGGGGGAACGAGCAGTTCTTC.

A few counts support this clonotype. V usage is TRBV2 and J usage is TRBJ2-5; D uncertain. The CDR3 runs to 12 residues. The ends were cut back, 6 bases at V and 1 base at J, with 6 bases in the middle. Germline CDR1 and CDR2: SNHLY and FYNNEI. CDR3 bases: TGTGCCAGCAGGCGATCCCAAGAGACCCAGTACTTC. Its translation is CASRRSQETQYF.

This clonotype was counted ten times or more. This chain links TRBV18 with TRBJ1-1; tentatively, D is TRBD1 (6 bases). Germline CDR1 and CDR2: KGHSH and LQKENI. V was cut by 2 bases and J by 7 bases, with 14 bases left in between. The CDR3 length is 14 residues. In nucleotides, the CDR3 is TGTGCCAGCTCACCAGGGGGGGCGAGAGGTGAAGCTTTCTTT. Encoded protein: CASSPGGARGEAFF.

This clonotype was detected ten times or more. The chain employs TRBV5-6 and TRBJ1-4; 9 bases agree with TRBD1. This CDR3 is built from 19 residues. Germline trimming cut 2 bases from V and 0 bases from J; bases unmatched to any gene: 11. Per the germline V gene, CDR1 is SGHDT and CDR2 is YYEEEE. The CDR3 sequence: CASSLRQGVNLATNEKLFF. The CDR3 DNA reads as TGTGCCAGCAGCTTACGACAGGGGGTAAATCTTGCAACTAATGAAAAACTGTTTTTT. Variable domain in full (rest from reference TRBV5-6 and TRBJ1-4): DAGVTQSPTHLIKTRGQQVTLRCSPKSGHDTVSWYQQALGQGPQFIFQYYEEEERQRGNFPDRFSGHQFPNYSSELNVNALLLGDSALYLCASSLRQGVNLATNEKLFFGSGTQLSVL.

This clonotype has at least ten counts. V and J are TRBV7-9 and TRBJ1-1, with D perhaps TRBD1 (5 bases). This CDR3 contains 13 residues. Germline V lookup: CDR1 SEHNR, CDR2 FQNEAQ (reference sequence). Trimming took off 8 bases at V and 5 bases at J, with 15 bases between the two ends. The CDR3 nucleotides are TGTGCCAGCGGTTCCAGGGTAATGACTGAAGCTTTCTTT. This codes for CASGSRVMTEAFF.

This clonotype has at least ten counts. The rearrangement uses TRBV12-3 or TRBV12-4 and TRBJ2-7; 12 bases map to TRBD2. V shed 6 bases and J 2 bases; nucleotides not matched to a gene: 5. This CDR3 has 15 residues. In DNA, the CDR3 is TGTGCCAGCAGCCTAGCGGGGGGGTTTACCTACGAGCAGTACTTC. As protein: CASSLAGGFTYEQYF.

The chain couples TRBV7-8 to TRBJ2-3; either TRBD1 or TRBD2 may fit D (5 bases each). This CDR3 contains 19 residues. Trimming cost V 1 base and J 0 bases, with 20 bases left between them. Germline CDR1 and CDR2: SGHVS and FQNEAQ. The CDR3 DNA reads as TGTGCCAGCAGCTTAGGGGGACGTCCAGAAGCCTCTAGCACAGATACGCAGTATTTT. Its translation is CASSLGGRPEASSTDTQYF.

This clonotype has a count of ten or more. This chain joins TRBV7-6 and TRBJ1-5, with D unresolved. Germline assignment: CDR1 SGHVS and CDR2 FNYEAQ. This CDR3 comprises 12 residues. The V gene lost 4 bases and the J gene lost 7 bases, with 8 bases spanning the gap. This CDR3 is CASSSFGQPQHF. DNA of the CDR3: TGTGCCAGCAGCTCCTTTGGGCAGCCCCAGCATTTT.

This clonotype was found many times. Here the CDR3 reads CASSIGAGGAYEQYF. DNA of the CDR3: TGTGCCAGTAGTATAGGAGCGGGGGGAGCCTACGAGCAGTACTTC. The chain carries TRBV19 and TRBJ2-7; 9 positions agree with TRBD2. The V gene's germline CDR1 is LNHDA and CDR2 SQIVND (reference sequence). The V gene end was trimmed by 1 base and the J gene end by 2 bases; junction bases not matched to a gene: 3. The CDR3 extends over 15 amino acids.

In its sample, this clonotype was seen many times. The DNA of the CDR3 is TGTGCCAGCAGTGGGACAGGGGCTTCACCCCTCCACTTT. Its protein is CASSGTGASPLHF. V and J are TRBV6-1 and TRBJ1-6; 9 nucleotides match TRBD1. Trimming cost V 4 bases and J 9 bases; bases outside gene matches: 1. CDR1 and CDR2 (germline): MNHNS, SASEGT. CDR3 length equals 13 residues.

The chain uses TRBV4-1 and TRBJ1-3; D remains ambiguous. The CDR3 spans 17 residues. The germline gives CDR1 MGHRA, CDR2 YSYEKL. Trimming stripped 0 bases from V and 0 bases from J, with 12 bases between. In DNA form, the CDR3 reads TGCGCCAGCAGCCAAGATCGCCCGGGCCGCTCTGGAAACACCATATATTTT. It encodes CASSQDRPGRSGNTIYF.

This clonotype was counted only a few times. The chain carries TRBV19 and TRBJ1-5; D unclear. The CDR3 has 13 residues. V was trimmed by 8 bases and J by 8 bases, leaving 16 bases between them. Germline CDR1 LNHDA, CDR2 SQIVND (reference sequence). In DNA form, the CDR3 reads TGTGCCAGTGCCTTAGTAGTGTTAAAGCCCCAGCATTTT. This gives the protein CASALVVLKPQHF.

V and J are TRBV27 and TRBJ1-6, with 7 bases aligning to TRBD1. The V and J ends lost 6 bases and 2 bases, in that order; junction bases with no gene match: 10. The CDR3 extends over 17 amino acids. CDR1 is MNHEY and CDR2 is SMNVEV in the germline V gene (reference sequence). The DNA of the CDR3 is TGTGCCAGCAGGAGAAAGACAGGGTCGGCCTATAATTCACCCCTCCACTTT. Translating gives CASRRKTGSAYNSPLHF.

With respect to this clonotype: The conserved phenylalanine or tryptophan normally closing the CDR3 is absent here, so this likely arose from a read error. DNA of the CDR3: TGTGCCAGCAGTTTGGCGAGGGTGGGCGATGAGCAGTTCTTA. Its translation: CASSLARVGDEQFL. V and J are TRBV27 and TRBJ2-1; a weak D match, TRBD2 (5 bases). The CDR3 is 14 amino acids. CDR1 is MNHEY and CDR2 is SMNVEV in the germline V gene (reference sequence). V was shortened by 3 bases and J by 8 bases, with 14 bases between the two germline ends.

This clonotype was seen more than once but under ten times. The chain employs TRBV14 and TRBJ2-3; D not certain. The CDR3 is 13 amino acids. Germline lookup yields CDR1 SGHDN and CDR2 FVKESK. V was shortened by 4 bases and J by 4 bases, with 9 bases between the two germline ends. In nucleotides, the CDR3 is TGTGCCAGCAGCCTATCTCCGGCAGATACGCAGTATTTT. This codes for CASSLSPADTQYF.

The rearrangement joins TRBV12-3 or TRBV12-4 to TRBJ1-1, with D perhaps matching TRBD1 (5 bases). The CDR3 covers 13 residues. Trimming pared 6 bases from V and 7 bases from J, leaving 15 bases between. The CDR3 is CASRSTGGDEAFF. CDR3 sequence (DNA): TGTGCCAGCAGGAGTACCGGGGGAGATGAAGCTTTCTTT.

This clonotype was seen at least ten times. The chain is built from TRBV18 and TRBJ2-7; 8 bases line up with TRBD1. Germline V CDR1 and CDR2: KGHSH, LQKENI. J was trimmed by 6 bases and V by 6 bases; bases with no gene match: 4. The CDR3 spans 12 residues. CDR3 DNA: TGTGCCAGCTCGGAGGGGACAGGCGAGCAGTACTTC. Its translation is CASSEGTGEQYF.

This clonotype occurred many times. The chain joins TRBV5-1 to TRBJ2-1; weak D call: TRBD1 (6 bases). From germline, CDR1 is SGHRS and CDR2 YFSETQ. V was pared by 1 base and J by 9 bases, with 8 bases between. This CDR3 spans 12 amino acids. CDR3 sequence: CASSLWGPEQFF. DNA for the CDR3: TGCGCCAGCAGCTTGTGGGGGCCTGAGCAGTTCTTC.

The genes are TRBV6-2 or TRBV6-3 and TRBJ1-2; a weak D match, TRBD1 (6 bases). This CDR3 is 12 amino acids long. Per germline, CDR1 MNHEY and CDR2 SVGEGT. The CDR3 reads CACRGDNYGYTF. The CDR3, as DNA: TGTGCTTGCAGGGGCGACAACTATGGCTACACCTTC.

This clonotype has a handful of counts. The CDR3 sequence is CASSRTESTEAFF. The CDR3 DNA reads as TGTGCCAGCAGTCGGACAGAGAGCACTGAAGCTTTCTTT. V gene TRBV28 combines with J gene TRBJ1-1, with D maybe TRBD1 (6 bases). The CDR3 covers 13 residues. CDR1 is MDHEN, CDR2 SYDVKM, per germline. The V end lost 5 bases, the J end lost 4 bases, and 11 bases lay between the germline ends.

Ten or more counts support this clonotype. The genes are TRBV3-2 and TRBJ2-7; no DNA check was done on the table's D call, TRBD1. TRBV3-2 is reported as a pseudogene. The CDR3 runs to 16 residues. CDR3 in DNA: TGTGCCAGCAGCCAATGTTCCTGGGGGGGCTCCTACGAGCAGTACTTC. Translated, it gives CASSQCSWGGSYEQYF.

This clonotype was observed many times. This chain connects TRBV6-2 or TRBV6-3 to TRBJ1-3, with no clear D. Trimming took 7 bases from V and 0 from J, leaving 7 bases between them. The CDR3 contains 13 residues. The germline gives CDR1 MNHEY, CDR2 SVGEGT. CDR3 amino acids: CASTVYSGNTIYF. The DNA of the CDR3 is TGTGCCAGCACCGTCTACTCTGGAAACACCATATATTTT.

In its sample, this clonotype was seen many times. The rearrangement uses TRBV4-3 and TRBJ2-3; 9 bases map to TRBD2. In germline, CDR1 is LGHNA, CDR2 YSLEER. V was clipped by 4 bases and J by 1 base; unmatched bases: 3. The CDR3 extends over 15 amino acids. This CDR3 reads CASSRLAEGTDTQYF. The CDR3, as DNA: TGCGCCAGCAGCCGACTAGCGGAAGGCACAGATACGCAGTATTTT.

This clonotype has more than one count but fewer than ten. This chain connects TRBV6-2 or TRBV6-3 to TRBJ2-2; D gene uncertain. The CDR3 has 15 residues. V was cut by 4 bases and J by 3 bases, with 12 bases left in between. CDR1 is MNHEY and CDR2 is SVGEGT in the germline V gene. The CDR3 nucleotides read TGTGCCAGCAGTTCTCCTGACATCTACACCGGGGAGCTGTTTTTT. This gives the protein CASSSPDIYTGELFF.

This clonotype was found a few times. The chain is built from TRBV6-2 or TRBV6-3 and TRBJ1-5, with TRBD1 matching over 11 bases. Germline loops: CDR1 MNHEY, CDR2 SVGEGT. This CDR3 is built from 20 residues. V was clipped by 6 bases and J by 6 bases; unmatched bases: 22. The CDR3 spells CASRWDRGTQGQPDFQPQHF. The CDR3 bases are TGTGCCAGCAGGTGGGACAGGGGGACCCAAGGTCAGCCGGATTTTCAGCCCCAGCATTTT.